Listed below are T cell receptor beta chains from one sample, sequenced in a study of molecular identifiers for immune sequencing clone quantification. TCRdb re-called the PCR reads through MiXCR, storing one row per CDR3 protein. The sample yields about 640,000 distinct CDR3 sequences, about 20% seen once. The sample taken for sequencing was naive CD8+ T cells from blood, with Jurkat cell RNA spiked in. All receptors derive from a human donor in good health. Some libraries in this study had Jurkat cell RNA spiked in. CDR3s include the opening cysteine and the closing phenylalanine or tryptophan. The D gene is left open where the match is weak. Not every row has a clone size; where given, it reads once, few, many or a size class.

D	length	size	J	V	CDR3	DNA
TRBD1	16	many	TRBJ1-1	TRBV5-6	CASSLVAGQGNAEAFF	TGTGCCAGCAGCTTGGTTGCGGGACAGGGGAACGCTGAAGCTTTCTTT
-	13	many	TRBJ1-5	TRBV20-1	CSARGARLEVQHF	TGCAGTGCTAGAGGGGCGAGACTTGAGGTCCAGCATTTT
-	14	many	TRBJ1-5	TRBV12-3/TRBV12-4	CASTRLGADQPQHF	TGTGCCAGCACCCGCCTCGGGGCGGATCAGCCCCAGCATTTT
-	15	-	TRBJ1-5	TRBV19	CASSMRPKVNQPQHF	TGTGCCAGTAGTATGAGGCCGAAAGTCAATCAGCCCCAGCATTTT
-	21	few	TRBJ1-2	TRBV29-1	CSAQAEEELKAGAGLLYGYTF	TGCAGCGCCCAAGCCGAGGAAGAATTGAAGGCGGGGGCAGGGCTTCTCTATGGCTACACCTTC
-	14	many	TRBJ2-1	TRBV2	CASDVPSQANEQFF	TGTGCCAGCGACGTTCCTTCGCAGGCTAATGAGCAGTTCTTC
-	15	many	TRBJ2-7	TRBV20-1	CSARELRGALYVQYF	TGCAGTGCTAGAGAGCTCCGGGGGGCCCTGTACGTGCAGTACTTC
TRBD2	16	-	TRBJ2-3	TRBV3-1	CASSHTPGGGADTQYF	TGTGCCAGCAGTCACACCCCGGGGGGGGGCGCAGATACGCAGTATTTT
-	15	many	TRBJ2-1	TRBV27	CASSLDRDSYNEQFF	TGTGCCAGCAGCTTAGATCGGGACTCCTACAATGAGCAGTTCTTC
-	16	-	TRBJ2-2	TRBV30	CAWRLSEQGRAGELFF	TGTGCCTGGAGGTTGAGCGAACAAGGCCGGGCCGGGGAGCTGTTTTTT
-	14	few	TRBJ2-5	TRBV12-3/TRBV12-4	CASSVEFQRETQYF	TGTGCCAGCAGTGTAGAATTTCAACGGGAGACCCAGTACTTC
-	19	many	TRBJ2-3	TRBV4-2	CASSLPRADGAPGVDTQYF	TGTGCCAGCAGCCTACCCAGGGCGGACGGGGCCCCAGGAGTGGATACGCAGTATTTT
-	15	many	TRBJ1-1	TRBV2	CASSAEGFRNTEAFF	TGTGCCAGCAGTGCTGAGGGCTTTAGGAACACTGAAGCTTTCTTT
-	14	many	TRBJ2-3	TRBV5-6	CASSPGFSSDTQYF	TGTGCCAGCAGCCCGGGATTCTCGTCAGATACGCAGTATTTT
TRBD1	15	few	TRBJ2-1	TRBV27	CASSLTGLMGNEQFF	TGTGCCAGCAGTTTGACAGGGTTAATGGGGAATGAGCAGTTCTTC
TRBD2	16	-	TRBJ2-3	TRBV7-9	CASSTTSGGPTDTQYF	TGTGCCAGCAGCACTACTAGCGGGGGACCCACAGATACGCAGTATTTT
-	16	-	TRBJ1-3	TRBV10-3	CAISGTDFSSGNTIYF	TGTGCCATCAGTGGGACAGACTTTAGCTCTGGAAACACCATATATTTT
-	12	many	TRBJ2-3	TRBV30	CAAYGERGTQYF	TGTGCCGCGTACGGGGAACGGGGTACGCAGTATTTT
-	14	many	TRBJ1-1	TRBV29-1	CSVESQLMNTEAFF	TGCAGCGTTGAGAGCCAGTTAATGAACACTGAAGCTTTCTTT
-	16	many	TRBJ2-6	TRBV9	CASSVYSSSGANVLTF	TGTGCCAGCAGCGTATATAGCAGCTCTGGGGCCAACGTCCTGACTTTC
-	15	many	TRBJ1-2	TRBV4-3	CASSQGQGLRYGYTF	TGCGCCAGCAGCCAAGGTCAGGGGCTACGCTATGGCTACACCTTC
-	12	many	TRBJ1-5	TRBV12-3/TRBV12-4	CASSPAQWPQHF	TGTGCCAGCAGTCCAGCCCAGTGGCCCCAGCATTTT
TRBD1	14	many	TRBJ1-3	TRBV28	CASSPGGSGNTIYF	TGTGCCAGCAGTCCAGGGGGATCTGGAAACACCATATATTTT
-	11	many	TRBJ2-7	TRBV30	CAWSDPYEQYF	TGTGCCTGGAGTGACCCCTACGAGCAGTACTTC
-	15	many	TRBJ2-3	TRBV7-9	CASSPWVHGTDTQYF	TGTGCCAGCAGCCCATGGGTCCATGGCACAGATACGCAGTATTTT
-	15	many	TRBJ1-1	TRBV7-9	CASSPTGAEKDGAFF	TGTGCCAGCAGCCCGACCGGGGCAGAGAAGGATGGAGCTTTCTTT
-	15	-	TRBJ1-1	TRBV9	CASSVDSGWDTEAFF	TGTGCCAGCAGCGTAGATTCAGGTTGGGACACTGAAGCTTTCTTT
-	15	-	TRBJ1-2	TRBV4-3	CASSQERSDPLGYTF	TGCGCCAGCAGCCAAGAGCGCAGTGATCCCCTTGGCTACACCTTC
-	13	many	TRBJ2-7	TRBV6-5	CASSTSGRYEQYF	TGTGCCAGCAGTACTTCAGGGAGGTACGAGCAGTACTTC
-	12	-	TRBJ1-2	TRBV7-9	CAGSLLNYGYTF	TGTGCCGGCAGCTTGCTTAACTATGGCTACACCTTC
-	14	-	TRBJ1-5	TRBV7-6	CASSFQTDPDTQHF	TGTGCCAGCAGCTTCCAGACAGACCCAGATACGCAGCATTTT
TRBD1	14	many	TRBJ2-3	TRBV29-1	CSVEGTGVADTQYF	TGCAGCGTTGAAGGGACAGGGGTCGCAGATACGCAGTATTTT
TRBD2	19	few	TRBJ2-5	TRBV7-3	CASSLIATAAGGPRETQYF	TGTGCCAGCAGCTTAATAGCTACCGCGGCGGGAGGGCCGAGGGAGACCCAGTACTTC
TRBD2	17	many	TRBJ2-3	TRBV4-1	CASSPSSGGLSTDTQYF	TGCGCCAGCAGCCCTTCTAGCGGGGGCCTTAGCACAGATACGCAGTATTTT
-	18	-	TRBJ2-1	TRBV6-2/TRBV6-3	CASRQELHMSTPNNEQFF	TGTGCCAGCAGACAGGAACTCCACATGTCGACACCGAACAATGAGCAGTTCTTC
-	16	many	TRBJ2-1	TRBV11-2	CASSLGFSLKGDEQFF	TGTGCCAGCAGCTTAGGGTTTTCCCTAAAGGGAGATGAGCAGTTCTTC
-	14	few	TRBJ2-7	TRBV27	CASSLSSTTYEQYF	TGTGCCAGCAGTTTATCCTCGACAACCTACGAGCAGTACTTC
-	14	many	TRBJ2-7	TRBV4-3	CASSQDRVNYEQYF	TGCGCCAGCAGCCAAGATAGGGTGAATTACGAGCAGTACTTC
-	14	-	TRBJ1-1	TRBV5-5	CASSLEQGYTEAFF	TGTGCCAGCAGCTTGGAACAGGGCTACACTGAAGCTTTCTTT
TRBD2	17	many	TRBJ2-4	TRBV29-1	CSVVDRLAGGPINIQYF	TGCAGCGTTGTGGACAGACTAGCGGGAGGGCCAATAAACATTCAGTACTTC
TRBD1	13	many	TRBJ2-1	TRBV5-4	CASRRDSYNEQFF	TGTGCCAGCAGACGGGACAGCTACAATGAGCAGTTCTTC
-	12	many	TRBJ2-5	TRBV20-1	CSARDLQETQYF	TGCAGTGCTCGTGACTTACAAGAGACCCAGTACTTC
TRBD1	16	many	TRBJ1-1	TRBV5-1	CASSSLGQGADTEAFF	TGCGCCAGCAGCTCTCTCGGACAGGGGGCTGACACTGAAGCTTTCTTT
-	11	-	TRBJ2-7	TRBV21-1	CASSSGSSLDF	TGTGCCAGCAGCTCCGGGTCTAGCTTAGACTTC
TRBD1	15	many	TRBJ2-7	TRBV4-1	CASSQAGQGLYEQYF	TGCGCCAGCAGCCAAGCGGGACAGGGACTCTACGAGCAGTACTTC
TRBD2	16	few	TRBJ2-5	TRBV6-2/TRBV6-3	CASSYSEREGGETQYF	TGTGCCAGCAGTTACTCGGAGCGGGAGGGTGGAGAGACCCAGTACTTC
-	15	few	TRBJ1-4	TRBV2	CASSEGEEANEKLFF	TGTGCCAGCAGTGAAGGGGAGGAAGCTAATGAAAAACTGTTTTTT
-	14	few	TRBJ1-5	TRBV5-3	CASSVMGSNQPQHF	TGTGCCAGCAGTGTAATGGGGAGCAATCAGCCCCAGCATTTT
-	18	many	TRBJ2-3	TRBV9	CASSVAGSGSPSTDTQYF	TGTGCCAGCAGCGTAGCAGGTAGTGGGAGCCCCTCCACAGATACGCAGTATTTT
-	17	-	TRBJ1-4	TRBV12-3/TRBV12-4	CASSEQGIIATNEKLFF	TGTGCCAGCAGCGAACAGGGAATCATTGCAACTAATGAAAAACTGTTTTTT
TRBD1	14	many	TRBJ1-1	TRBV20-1	CSAGDRGLNTEAFF	TGCAGTGCTGGAGACAGGGGCCTGAACACTGAAGCTTTCTTT
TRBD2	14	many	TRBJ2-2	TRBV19	CASSIYSGAGELFF	TGTGCCAGTAGTATCTATAGCGGGGCCGGGGAGCTGTTTTTT